This T cell receptor (beta chain) comes out of a study of blood T cell repertoires in COVID-19. On the study more broadly: Researchers got acute and convalescent COVID-19 samples from the United States, Italy and Spain. T cells, B-cell-depleted T cells, or PBMCs supplied cDNA or gDNA.

The V end lost 2 bases, the J end lost 0 bases, and 15 bases lay between the germline ends. Germline CDR1 and CDR2: SGHNT and YYREEE (reference sequence). CDR3 length equals 16 residues. Generated by immunoSEQ multiplex PCR, the TCRdb table keeps only in-frame clones and is missing some. Altogether more than 120,000 clones are present, about 92% being singletons, with the ten largest covering about 1.5%. The sample taken for sequencing was peripheral blood. This TCR came from a human donor in a cohort sampled during active COVID-19. The chain uses TRBV5-4 and TRBJ2-7; D possibly corresponds to TRBD2 (7 bases). The CDR3 sequence is CASSFGGGTSSYEQYF. CDR3 DNA sequence: TGTGCCAGCAGCTTTGGGGGGGGCACTTCCTCCTACGAGCAGTACTTC.